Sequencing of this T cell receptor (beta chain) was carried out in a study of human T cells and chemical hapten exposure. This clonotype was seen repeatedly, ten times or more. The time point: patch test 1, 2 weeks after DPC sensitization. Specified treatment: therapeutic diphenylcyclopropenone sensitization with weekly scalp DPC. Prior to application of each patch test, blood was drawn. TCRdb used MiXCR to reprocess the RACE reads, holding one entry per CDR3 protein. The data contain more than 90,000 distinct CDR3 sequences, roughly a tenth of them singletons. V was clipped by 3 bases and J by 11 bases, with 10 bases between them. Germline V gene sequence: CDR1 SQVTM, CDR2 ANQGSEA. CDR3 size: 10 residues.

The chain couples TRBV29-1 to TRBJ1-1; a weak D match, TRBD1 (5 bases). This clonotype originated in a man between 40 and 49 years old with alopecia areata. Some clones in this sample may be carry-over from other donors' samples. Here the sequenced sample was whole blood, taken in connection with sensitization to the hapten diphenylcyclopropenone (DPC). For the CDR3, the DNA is TGCAGCGTTGATGAGGGGAGGGCTTTCTTT. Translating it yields CSVDEGRAFF.